A single T cell receptor beta chain is shown here with its context. The data belong to a study of blood T cell repertoires in COVID-19. The CDR3 is 15 residues long. V lost 4 bases to trimming and J lost 1 base; unmatched junction nucleotides: 2. The germline V gene has CDR1 SGHRS and CDR2 YFSETQ. Repertoires were generated with immunoSEQ multiplex PCR, while TCRdb's copy carries only in-frame clones and drops some. The sample has fewer than 250,000 clones, roughly 91% seen once; the top ten hold approximately 4.4%. This chain links TRBV5-1 with TRBJ2-3; 11 bases agree with TRBD2. The specimen sequenced was peripheral blood. This TCR was recovered from a human donor in a cohort sampled during active COVID-19. The CDR3, as DNA: TGCGCCAGCAGCAGTAGCGGGGGGGGCACAGATACGCAGTATTTT. Its protein product is CASSSSGGGTDTQYF.